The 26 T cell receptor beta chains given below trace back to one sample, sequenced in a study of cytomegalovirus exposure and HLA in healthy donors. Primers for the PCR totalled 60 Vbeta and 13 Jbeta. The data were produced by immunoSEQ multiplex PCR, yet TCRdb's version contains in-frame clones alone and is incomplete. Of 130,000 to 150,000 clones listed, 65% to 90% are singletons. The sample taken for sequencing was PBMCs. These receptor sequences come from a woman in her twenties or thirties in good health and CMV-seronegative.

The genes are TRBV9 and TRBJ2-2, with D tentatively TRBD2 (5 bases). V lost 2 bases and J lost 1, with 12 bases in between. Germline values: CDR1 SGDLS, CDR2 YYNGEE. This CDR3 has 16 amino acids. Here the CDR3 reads CASSVARGWNTGELFF. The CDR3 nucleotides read TGTGCCAGCAGCGTCGCTCGGGGTTGGAACACCGGGGAGCTGTTTTTT.

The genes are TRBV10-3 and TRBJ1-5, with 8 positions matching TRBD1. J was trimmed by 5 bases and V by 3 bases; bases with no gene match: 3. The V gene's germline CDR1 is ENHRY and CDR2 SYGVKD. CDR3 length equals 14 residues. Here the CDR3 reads CAISDDRGDQPQHF. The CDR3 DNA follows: TGTGCCATCAGTGATGACAGGGGTGATCAGCCCCAGCATTTT.

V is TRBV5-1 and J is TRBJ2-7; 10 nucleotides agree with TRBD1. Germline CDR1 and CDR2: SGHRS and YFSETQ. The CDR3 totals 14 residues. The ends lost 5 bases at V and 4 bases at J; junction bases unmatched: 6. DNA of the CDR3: TGCGCCAGCAGTTTCCCGGGACAGGGGTACGAGCAGTACTTC. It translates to CASSFPGQGYEQYF.

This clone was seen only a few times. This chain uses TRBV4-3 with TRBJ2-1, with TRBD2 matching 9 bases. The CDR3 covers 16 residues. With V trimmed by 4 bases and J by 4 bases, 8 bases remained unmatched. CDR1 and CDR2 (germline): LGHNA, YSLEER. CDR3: CASSRLSGGTYNEQFF. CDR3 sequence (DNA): TGCGCCAGCAGCCGTCTAAGCGGGGGGACTTACAATGAGCAGTTCTTC.

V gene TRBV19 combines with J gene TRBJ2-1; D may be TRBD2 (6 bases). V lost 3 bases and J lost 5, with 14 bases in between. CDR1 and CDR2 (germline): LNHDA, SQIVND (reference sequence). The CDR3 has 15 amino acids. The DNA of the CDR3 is TGTGCCAGTAGTATGGGGCAGGGAGGACACAATGAGCAGTTCTTC. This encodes CASSMGQGGHNEQFF.

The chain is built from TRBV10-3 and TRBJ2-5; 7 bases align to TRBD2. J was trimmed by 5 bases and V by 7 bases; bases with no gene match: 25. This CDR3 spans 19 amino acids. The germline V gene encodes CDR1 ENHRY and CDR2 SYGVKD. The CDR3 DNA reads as TGTGCCATCAAGATGGGCAGAATACGGGGCGAGAATAGCGGGGAGACCCAGTACTTC. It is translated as CAIKMGRIRGENSGETQYF.

CDR3 amino acids: CASREGPSGVSNQPQHF. The CDR3 DNA reads TGTGCCAGCAGGGAGGGGCCCAGCGGGGTTAGCAATCAGCCCCAGCATTTT. The chain joins TRBV2 to TRBJ1-5, with D tentatively TRBD1 (5 bases). Germline V gene data show CDR1 as SNHLY and CDR2 as FYNNEI. The CDR3 is 17 amino acids. The V end was cut by 6 bases, the J end by 0 bases, with 18 bases between.

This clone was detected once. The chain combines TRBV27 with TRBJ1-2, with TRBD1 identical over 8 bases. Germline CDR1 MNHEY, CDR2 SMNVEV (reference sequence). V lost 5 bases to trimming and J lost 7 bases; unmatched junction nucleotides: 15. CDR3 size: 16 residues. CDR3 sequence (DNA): TGTGCCAGCAGTCCCCAAGGGGCAGGGGGCGTAGGTGGCTACACCTTC. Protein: CASSPQGAGGVGGYTF.

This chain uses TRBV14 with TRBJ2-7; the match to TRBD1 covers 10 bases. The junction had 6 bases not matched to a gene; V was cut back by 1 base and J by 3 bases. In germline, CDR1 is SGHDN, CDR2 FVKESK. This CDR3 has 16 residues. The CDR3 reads CASSQAGTGVVYEQYF. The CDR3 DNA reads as TGTGCCAGCAGCCAAGCCGGGACAGGGGTTGTCTACGAGCAGTACTTC.

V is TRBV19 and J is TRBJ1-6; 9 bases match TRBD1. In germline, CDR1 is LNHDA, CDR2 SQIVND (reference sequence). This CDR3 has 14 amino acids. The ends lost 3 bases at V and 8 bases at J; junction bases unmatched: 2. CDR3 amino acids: CASSIRQGDSPLHF. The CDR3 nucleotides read TGTGCCAGTAGTATCCGACAGGGGGATTCACCCCTCCACTTT.

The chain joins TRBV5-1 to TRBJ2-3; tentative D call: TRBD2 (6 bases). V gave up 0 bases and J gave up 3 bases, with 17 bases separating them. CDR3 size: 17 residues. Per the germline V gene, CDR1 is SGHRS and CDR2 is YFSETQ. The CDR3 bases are TGCGCCAGCAGCTTGGCTCCCGGGAGTAGGGTAACAGATACGCAGTATTTT. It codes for CASSLAPGSRVTDTQYF.

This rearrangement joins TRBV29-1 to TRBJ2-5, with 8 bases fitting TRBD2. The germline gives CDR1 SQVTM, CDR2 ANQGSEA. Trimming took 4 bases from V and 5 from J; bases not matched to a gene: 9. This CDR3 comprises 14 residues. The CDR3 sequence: CSVASAGVGETQYF. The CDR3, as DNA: TGCAGCGTTGCTTCAGCGGGAGTGGGGGAGACCCAGTACTTC.

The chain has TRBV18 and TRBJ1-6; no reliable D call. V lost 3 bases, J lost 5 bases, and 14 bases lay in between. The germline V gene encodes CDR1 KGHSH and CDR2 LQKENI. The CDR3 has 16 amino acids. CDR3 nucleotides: TGTGCCAGCTCACCGCAACGGGGTCCTGATAATTCACCCCTCCACTTT. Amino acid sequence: CASSPQRGPDNSPLHF.

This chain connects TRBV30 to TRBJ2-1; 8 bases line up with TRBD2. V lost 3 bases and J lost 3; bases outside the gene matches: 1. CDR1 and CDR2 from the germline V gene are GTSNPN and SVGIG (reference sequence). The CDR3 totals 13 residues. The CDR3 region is CAWRLADYNEQFF. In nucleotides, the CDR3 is TGTGCCTGGAGACTAGCGGACTACAATGAGCAGTTCTTC.

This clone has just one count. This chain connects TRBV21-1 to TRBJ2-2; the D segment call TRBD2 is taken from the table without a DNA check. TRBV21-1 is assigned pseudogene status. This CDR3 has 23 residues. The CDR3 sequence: CASSLSGASGGLILTGDTGELFF. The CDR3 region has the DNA TGTGCCAGCAGCCTCAGTGGGGCTAGCGGGGGACTAATCTTAACAGGGGACACCGGGGAGCTGTTTTTT.

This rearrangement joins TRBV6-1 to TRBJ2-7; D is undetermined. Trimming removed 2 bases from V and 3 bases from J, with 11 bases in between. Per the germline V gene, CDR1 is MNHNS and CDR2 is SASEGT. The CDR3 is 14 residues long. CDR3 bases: TGTGCCAGCAGTGAAATCACAGATTACTACGAGCAGTACTTC. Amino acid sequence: CASSEITDYYEQYF.

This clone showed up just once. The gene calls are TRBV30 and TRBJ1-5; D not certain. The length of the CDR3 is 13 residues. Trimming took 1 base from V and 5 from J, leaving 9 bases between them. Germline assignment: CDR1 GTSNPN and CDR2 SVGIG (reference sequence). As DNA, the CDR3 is TGTGCCTGGAGTGGCGAGGCATATCAGCCCCAGCATTTT. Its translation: CAWSGEAYQPQHF.

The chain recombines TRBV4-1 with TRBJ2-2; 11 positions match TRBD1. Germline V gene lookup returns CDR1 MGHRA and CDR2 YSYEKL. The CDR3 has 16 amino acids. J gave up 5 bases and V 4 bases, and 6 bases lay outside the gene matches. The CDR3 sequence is CASSPWTGGDTGELFF. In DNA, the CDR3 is TGCGCCAGCAGCCCCTGGACAGGGGGCGATACCGGGGAGCTGTTTTTT.

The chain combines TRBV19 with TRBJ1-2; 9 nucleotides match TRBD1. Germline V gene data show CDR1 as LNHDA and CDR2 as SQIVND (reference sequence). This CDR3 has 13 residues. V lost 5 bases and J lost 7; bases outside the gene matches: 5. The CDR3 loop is CASSAQGASGYTF. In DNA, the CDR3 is TGTGCCAGTAGTGCACAGGGGGCGAGTGGCTACACCTTC.

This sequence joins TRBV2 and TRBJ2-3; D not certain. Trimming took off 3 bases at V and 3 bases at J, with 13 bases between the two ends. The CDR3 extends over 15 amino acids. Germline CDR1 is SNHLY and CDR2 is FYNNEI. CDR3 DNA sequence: TGTGCCAGCAGTGACTACCTTGGTTGGACAGATACGCAGTATTTT. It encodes CASSDYLGWTDTQYF.

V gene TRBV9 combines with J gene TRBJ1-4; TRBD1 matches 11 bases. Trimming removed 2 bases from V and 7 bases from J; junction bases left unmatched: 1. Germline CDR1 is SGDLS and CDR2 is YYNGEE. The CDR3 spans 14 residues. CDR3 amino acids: CASSVGTGGEKLFF. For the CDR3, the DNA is TGTGCCAGCAGCGTGGGGACAGGGGGTGAAAAACTGTTTTTT. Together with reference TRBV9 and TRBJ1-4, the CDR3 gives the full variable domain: DSGVTQTPKHLITATGQRVTLRCSPRSGDLSVYWYQQSLDQGLQFLIQYYNGEERAKGNILERFSAQQFPDLHSELNLSSLELGDSALYFCASSVGTGGEKLFFGSGTQLSVL.

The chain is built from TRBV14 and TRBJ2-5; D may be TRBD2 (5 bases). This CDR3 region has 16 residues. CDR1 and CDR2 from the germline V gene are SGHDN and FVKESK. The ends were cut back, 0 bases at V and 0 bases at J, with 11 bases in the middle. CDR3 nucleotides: TGTGCCAGCAGCCAAGAAAGGCGGGTGTACCAAGAGACCCAGTACTTC. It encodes CASSQERRVYQETQYF.

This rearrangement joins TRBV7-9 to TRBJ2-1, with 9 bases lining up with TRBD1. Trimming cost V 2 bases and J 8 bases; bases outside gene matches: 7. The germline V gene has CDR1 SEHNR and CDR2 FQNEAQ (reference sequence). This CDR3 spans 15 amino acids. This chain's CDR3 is CASSLRDRVSDEQFF. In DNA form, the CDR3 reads TGTGCCAGCAGCTTAAGGGACAGGGTTAGCGATGAGCAGTTCTTC.

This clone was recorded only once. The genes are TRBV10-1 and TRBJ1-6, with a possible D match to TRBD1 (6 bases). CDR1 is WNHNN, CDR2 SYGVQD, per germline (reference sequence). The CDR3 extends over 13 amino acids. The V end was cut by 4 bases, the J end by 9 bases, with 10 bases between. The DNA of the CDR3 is TGCGCCAGCAGTGCACAGGGTGCTTCACCCCTCCACTTT. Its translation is CASSAQGASPLHF.

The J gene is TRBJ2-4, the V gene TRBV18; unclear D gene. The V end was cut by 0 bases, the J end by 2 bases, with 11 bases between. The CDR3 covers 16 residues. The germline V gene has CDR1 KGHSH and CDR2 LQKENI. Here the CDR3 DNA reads TGTGCCAGCTCACCACCTTCAGGTCGTTCCAAAAACATTCAGTACTTC. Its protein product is CASSPPSGRSKNIQYF.

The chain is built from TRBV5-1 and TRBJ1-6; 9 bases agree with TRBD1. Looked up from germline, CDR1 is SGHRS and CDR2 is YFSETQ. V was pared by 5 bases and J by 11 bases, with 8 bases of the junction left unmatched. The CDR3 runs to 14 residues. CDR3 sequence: CASRSQGAGTPLHF. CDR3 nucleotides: TGCGCCAGCAGATCACAGGGGGCAGGAACACCCCTCCACTTT.